Following are 13 T cell receptor beta chains from one sample sequenced in a study of blood T cell repertoires in COVID-19. Sequencing used immunoSEQ multiplex PCR; TCRdb keeps in-frame clones, though not all of them. Among a few hundred thousand clones listed, approximately 87% were seen once. Sequenced: PBMCs or T cells enriched from blood (not recorded which). Receptor source: a man aged 25-45 years who had recovered from COVID-19.

CDR3 sequence: CASSTRQGIQPQHF. The CDR3 DNA reads TGTGCCAGTAGTACCCGACAGGGGATTCAGCCCCAGCATTTT. The chain is built from TRBV19 and TRBJ1-5, with 8 nucleotides matching TRBD1. The CDR3 runs to 14 residues. With 4 bases clipped from V and 6 bases from J, the junction kept 5 bases outside the gene matches. Germline V gene data show CDR1 as LNHDA and CDR2 as SQIVND (reference sequence).

The CDR3 sequence is CASSLIGGQAKNIQYF. In nucleotides, the CDR3 is TGTGCCAGCAGCTTGATTGGAGGGCAAGCCAAAAACATTCAGTACTTC. The gene calls are TRBV5-4 and TRBJ2-4; a weak D match, TRBD2 (6 bases). Germline V gives CDR1 SGHNT, CDR2 YYREEE (reference sequence). The CDR3 is made up of 16 amino acids. The V end was cut by 1 base, the J end by 0 bases, with 11 bases between. Looking up the rest from reference TRBV5-4 and TRBJ2-4 gives the full variable domain: ETGVTQSPTHLIKTRGQQVTLRCSSQSGHNTVSWYQQALGQGPQFIFQYYREEENGRGNFPPRFSGLQFPNYSSELNVNALELDDSALYLCASSLIGGQAKNIQYFGAGTRLSVL.

Regarding this clone: At one end, the junction sequence differs from germline, possibly due to a read error. The V call is TRBV9, the J call TRBJ1-1; D ambiguous. Germline loops: CDR1 SGDLS, CDR2 YYNGEE. CDR3 length: 12 amino acids. The CDR3 coding sequence is TGTGCCAGCAGCGTATCATCCGGGTCCCCGATCTTT. Protein sequence: CASSVSSGSPIF.

In DNA form, the CDR3 reads TGTGCCAGCAGTCGACCCGGACAGGCCTGGGGTGCTTTCTTT. This codes for CASSRPGQAWGAFF. The V call is TRBV5-4, the J call TRBJ1-1; 7 bases are shared with TRBD1. CDR1 and CDR2 from the germline V gene are SGHNT and YYREEE (reference sequence). CDR3 length: 14 amino acids. The V segment lost 5 bases and the J segment 11 bases; nucleotides outside the gene matches: 15.

Only one count was recorded for this clone. CDR3: CASGLGTTGMKPQHF. CDR3 sequence (DNA): TGTGCTAGTGGTTTGGGAACAACGGGTATGAAGCCCCAGCATTTT. The rearrangement uses TRBV12-5 and TRBJ1-5; D is uncertain. V was pared by 1 base and J by 8 bases, with 15 bases between. Germline V gene lookup returns CDR1 LGHNT and CDR2 FRNRAP. This CDR3 is 15 amino acids long. Full variable domain (remainder filled in from reference TRBV12-5 and TRBJ1-5): DARVTQTPRHKVTEMGQEVTMRCQPILGHNTVFWYRQTMMQGLELLAYFRNRAPLDDSGMPKDRFSAEMPDATLATLKIQPSEPRDSAVYFCASGLGTTGMKPQHFGDGTRLSIL.

This rearrangement joins TRBV30 to TRBJ1-2; 8 nucleotides agree with TRBD1. CDR3 length: 13 residues. The V gene end was trimmed by 5 bases and the J gene end by 7 bases; junction bases not matched to a gene: 9. Germline V gene sequence: CDR1 GTSNPN, CDR2 SVGIG (reference sequence). This chain's CDR3 is CAWDIQGATGYTF. The CDR3 DNA is TGTGCCTGGGACATCCAGGGGGCGACTGGCTACACCTTC.

V and J are TRBV9 and TRBJ2-3; D remains unclear. The CDR3 length is 14 residues. Trimming removed 0 bases at V and 6 bases at J, with 11 bases between. The germline gives CDR1 SGDLS, CDR2 YYNGEE. CDR3 sequence: CASSVDGPGDTQYF. The CDR3 DNA is TGTGCCAGCAGCGTAGACGGCCCGGGTGATACGCAGTATTTT.

This clone was seen just once. V gene TRBV10-3 combines with J gene TRBJ1-1, with D perhaps TRBD1 (5 bases). Trimming removed 7 bases at V and 2 bases at J, with 14 bases between. The CDR3 runs 14 residues. Germline loops: CDR1 ENHRY, CDR2 SYGVKD. The CDR3 loop is CAIIGGEGNTEAFF. The CDR3 nucleotides read TGTGCCATCATCGGGGGGGAAGGAAACACTGAAGCTTTCTTT.

J is TRBJ1-5 and V is TRBV27, with TRBD1 matching 11 bases. V was clipped by 3 bases and J by 4 bases; unmatched bases: 11. The germline gives CDR1 MNHEY, CDR2 SMNVEV (reference sequence). CDR3 length: 18 residues. CDR3 amino acids: CASSFGTGGREKNQPQHF. The CDR3 DNA reads as TGTGCCAGCAGTTTTGGGACAGGGGGTCGTGAAAAGAATCAGCCCCAGCATTTT.

The chain links TRBV7-9 to TRBJ1-4; the D is unclear. Trimming took 5 bases from V and 6 from J, leaving 4 bases between them. Looked up from germline, CDR1 is SEHNR and CDR2 is FQNEAQ (reference sequence). This CDR3 is 11 amino acids long. CDR3 sequence reads: CASSPYEKLFF. In DNA, the CDR3 is TGTGCCAGCAGCCCTTATGAAAAACTGTTTTTT. Full variable domain (rest looked up from reference TRBV7-9 and TRBJ1-4): DTGVSQNPRHKITKRGQNVTFRCDPISEHNRLYWYRQTLGQGPEFLTYFQNEAQLEKSRLLSDRFSAERPKGSFSTLEIQRTEQGDSAMYLCASSPYEKLFFGSGTQLSVL.

J is TRBJ1-1 and V is TRBV10-3, with a tentative D call TRBD1 (6 bases). There are 12 residues in the CDR3. Between the trimmed V and J ends, which lost 6 bases and 4 bases, there was a span of 9 bases. The germline CDR1 and CDR2 sequences are ENHRY and SYGVKD. The CDR3 region is CAISGGPTEAFF. The CDR3 DNA follows: TGTGCCATCAGCGGGGGGCCCACTGAAGCTTTCTTT.

In its sample, this clone was seen once. This chain connects TRBV29-1 to TRBJ1-1, with TRBD1 as a possible D gene (5 bases). CDR1 is SQVTM, CDR2 ANQGSEA, per germline. With 5 bases removed from V and 0 bases from J, the gap between germline ends came to 10 bases. This CDR3 is 13 amino acids long. CDR3 DNA sequence: TGCAGCGTTAGTCAGGGAATGAACACTGAAGCTTTCTTT. Protein: CSVSQGMNTEAFF.

This clone is a singleton in its sample. The chain recombines TRBV6-5 with TRBJ1-1; TRBD1 might be the D (5 bases). Trimming shortened V by 0 bases and J by 1 base, and 12 bases separated the two germline ends. Germline V lookup: CDR1 MNHEY, CDR2 SVGAGI. The CDR3 has 16 residues. For the CDR3, the DNA is TGTGCCAGCAGTTACTCCCGGGGGTCGGGGAACACTGAAGCTTTCTTT. It codes for CASSYSRGSGNTEAFF.